The 20 T cell receptor beta chains in this list originate from one sample, sequenced in a study of beta chain features in type 1 diabetes. Notes on the study in general: TCRB CDR3s were moderately but significantly shorter in Type 1 diabetes patients in all four CD4+ subsets.

Which antigens these TCRs recognize remains unknown. Sequencing targeted expressed TCRB transcripts, as all isolated RNA had been reverse transcribed. TCRdb keeps only in-frame clones here, not all; method: immunoSEQ multiplex PCR. The table lists about 270,000 clones, approximately 15% of them singletons. The sample taken for sequencing was naive CD4+ T cells from blood. The receptor set was obtained from a man aged 25-45 years with type 1 diabetes.

Remarks on this clone: No DNA is shown, since the ends of the CDR3 on it are uncertain; the CDR3 is the one TCRdb lists. The chain links TRBV21-1 to TRBJ1-2; TRBD1 is taken as the D call from the table, unchecked against the DNA. TRBV21-1 is a pseudogene locus. The CDR3 has 19 residues if both end residues are counted. The CDR3 sequence: CASSVGKGNRRISNYGYTF.

V gene TRBV15 combines with J gene TRBJ2-5; a possible D gene is TRBD1 (6 bases). The length of the CDR3 is 15 residues. V lost 0 bases to trimming and J lost 4 bases, with 12 bases between them. Germline lookup yields CDR1 LNHNV and CDR2 YYDKDF (reference sequence). This chain's CDR3 is CATSRDRAGVETQYF. CDR3 DNA: TGTGCCACCAGCAGAGATCGGGCAGGGGTAGAGACCCAGTACTTC.

The rearrangement links TRBV5-1 to TRBJ2-1; 7 nucleotides match TRBD2. Trimming at V came to 1 base and at J to 10 bases, leaving 14 bases not matched to a gene. CDR1 is SGHRS and CDR2 is YFSETQ in the germline V gene. CDR3 length: 16 amino acids. CDR3 nucleotides: TGCGCCAGCAGCTTGAATGATGTGGGAGGGCCCCAGGAGCAGTTCTTC. Amino acid sequence: CASSLNDVGGPQEQFF.

This clone came up a few times. The chain joins TRBV21-1 to TRBJ1-5; TRBD1 reflects the table's D call only, with no check against the DNA. TRBV21-1 is designated a pseudogene. This CDR3 contains 13 residues. CDR3 residues: CASGTGPFEPQHF. The DNA of the CDR3 is TGTGCCAGCGGGACAGGGCCCTTTGAGCCCCAGCATTTT.

This chain links TRBV9 with TRBJ1-4; D possibly corresponds to TRBD1 (5 bases). Trimming cost V 0 bases and J 8 bases, with 11 bases left between them. The CDR3 length is 14 residues. Germline V gives CDR1 SGDLS, CDR2 YYNGEE. CDR3 amino acids: CASSVAGIGEKLFF. CDR3 in DNA: TGTGCCAGCAGCGTAGCAGGGATTGGGGAAAAACTGTTTTTT.

Of note for this clone: The same CDR3 also results from other DNA sequences found in this sample. The V gene is TRBV25-1, the J gene TRBJ1-2, with 7 bases that match TRBD1. The CDR3 loop spans 13 amino acids. Per the germline V gene, CDR1 is MGHDK and CDR2 is SYGVNS. With 8 bases clipped from V and 2 bases from J, the junction kept 5 bases outside the gene matches. CDR3 sequence: CASRGQANYGYTF. The CDR3 coding sequence is TGTGCCAGCCGTGGACAGGCCAACTATGGCTACACCTTC.

This clone appeared a few times. This chain links TRBV6-6 with TRBJ2-7; TRBD1 matches at 10 bases. V was pared by 10 bases and J by 0 bases, with 6 bases of the junction left unmatched. Germline V gene lookup returns CDR1 MNHNY and CDR2 SVGAGI (reference sequence). CDR3 length: 14 residues. The CDR3 nucleotides are TGTGCCACCCAAGACAGGGGGCTCTCCTACGAGCAGTACTTC. Amino acid sequence: CATQDRGLSYEQYF.

The V call is TRBV6-6, the J call TRBJ1-1, with D possibly being TRBD1 (5 bases). Deletions cut 6 bases from V and 5 bases from J, with 10 bases between. From germline, CDR1 is MNHNY and CDR2 SVGAGI (reference sequence). This CDR3 has 12 residues. The CDR3 here is CASRAGGTEAFF. In DNA form, the CDR3 reads TGTGCCAGCAGGGCGGGGGGGACTGAAGCTTTCTTT.

This clone was seen only a few times. This chain connects TRBV2 to TRBJ2-2; TRBD1 might be the D (5 bases). Per the germline V gene, CDR1 is SNHLY and CDR2 is FYNNEI. The CDR3 extends over 14 amino acids. V lost 6 bases to trimming and J lost 0 bases, with 8 bases between them. The DNA for the CDR3 is TGTGCCAGCAGGACAGCTCCGAACACCGGGGAGCTGTTTTTT. Residues: CASRTAPNTGELFF.

J is TRBJ2-3 and V is TRBV7-9; D call uncertain. With 5 bases removed from V and 3 bases from J, the gap between germline ends came to 12 bases. This CDR3 contains 14 residues. Germline CDR1 is SEHNR and CDR2 is FQNEAQ (reference sequence). CDR3 protein: CASSPLPQTDTQYF. The CDR3 DNA reads TGTGCCAGCAGCCCGCTCCCCCAGACAGATACGCAGTATTTT.

This chain links TRBV7-2 with TRBJ2-7, with no clear D. Germline assignment: CDR1 SGHTA and CDR2 FQGNSA. The CDR3 is made up of 12 amino acids. The V gene lost 6 bases and the J gene lost 3 bases, with 9 bases spanning the gap. As DNA, the CDR3 is TGTGCCAGCAGTCAGACGGGCTACGAGCAGTACTTC. Protein sequence: CASSQTGYEQYF.

To note about this clone: At the DNA level, this CDR3 is encoded by other sequences in the same sample as well. This rearrangement joins TRBV7-3 to TRBJ2-1; 10 nucleotides align to TRBD2. Germline-derived CDR1 and CDR2 are SGHTA and FQGTGA. This CDR3 is 15 amino acids long. V dropped 6 bases and J dropped 0; count of bases not matched to a gene: 2. The CDR3 loop reads CASSPSGSSYNEQFF. As DNA, the CDR3 is TGTGCCAGCAGTCCTAGCGGGAGCTCCTACAATGAGCAGTTCTTC.

The chain uses TRBV6-5 and TRBJ2-7, with 8 bases aligning to TRBD1. The V and J ends lost 2 bases and 4 bases, in that order; junction bases with no gene match: 10. The CDR3 sequence is 16 residues long. The germline V gene has CDR1 MNHEY and CDR2 SVGAGI. CDR3 DNA: TGTGCCAGCAGTTACCTCCCTGGACAGGGAGGTTACGAGCAGTACTTC. It translates to CASSYLPGQGGYEQYF.

This clone appeared once. The rearrangement joins TRBV15 to TRBJ1-1; 7 bases map to TRBD1. The trim removed 8 bases at V and 1 base at J, leaving 10 bases unmatched. CDR1 and CDR2 from the germline V gene are LNHNV and YYDKDF (reference sequence). The CDR3 sequence is 15 residues long. The CDR3 bases are TGTGCCACCCGCCGGGACAGCAAACCGAACACTGAAGCTTTCTTT. This translates into CATRRDSKPNTEAFF. Full variable domain (rest looked up from reference TRBV15 and TRBJ1-1): DAMVIQNPRYQVTQFGKPVTLSCSQTLNHNVMYWYQQKSSQAPKLLFHYYDKDFNNEADTPDNFQSRRPNTSFCFLDIRSPGLGDTAMYLCATRRDSKPNTEAFFGQGTRLTVV.

This clone was detected a few times. The chain combines TRBV29-1 with TRBJ1-4, with D unresolved. The length of the CDR3 is 12 residues. V dropped 3 bases and J dropped 7 bases, with 9 bases sitting between them. The V gene's germline CDR1 is SQVTM and CDR2 ANQGSEA. Written as DNA, the CDR3 is TGCAGCGTTGAGGCTGGTGGTGAAAAACTGTTTTTT. It is translated as CSVEAGGEKLFF.

This clone was counted between two and nine times. The CDR3 reads CASRIQGASHEQYF. CDR3 sequence (DNA): TGTGCCAGCAGGATACAGGGGGCGTCCCACGAGCAGTACTTC. The chain is built from TRBV6-5 and TRBJ2-7; 9 bases align to TRBD1. Per germline, CDR1 MNHEY and CDR2 SVGAGI. V trimming: 6 bases; J trimming: 5 bases; junction bases outside the gene matches: 8. The CDR3 contains 14 residues.

This clone came up a few times. This chain uses TRBV5-6 with TRBJ2-1; the match to TRBD2 covers 16 bases. Per the germline V gene, CDR1 is SGHDT and CDR2 is YYEEEE. The CDR3 has 17 residues. V lost 4 bases, J lost 5 bases, and 6 bases stayed unmatched. The CDR3, as DNA: TGTGCCAGCAGCGGGGGGACTAGCGGGAGGGGTAACAATGAGCAGTTCTTC. This codes for CASSGGTSGRGNNEQFF.

This clone was seen a handful of times. J is TRBJ2-7 and V is TRBV4-1; D remains ambiguous. The ends were cut back, 1 base at V and 2 bases at J, with 12 bases in the middle. The CDR3 runs to 15 residues. CDR1 and CDR2 (germline): MGHRA, YSYEKL. The CDR3 DNA is TGCGCCAGCAGCCAAGTATCGGCCGACACCTACGAGCAGTACTTC. As protein: CASSQVSADTYEQYF.

This clone turned up a few times. V usage is TRBV2 and J usage is TRBJ1-1; D is possibly TRBD1 (5 bases). V dropped 5 bases and J dropped 3 bases, with 13 bases sitting between them. The CDR3 loop spans 14 amino acids. Germline CDR1 is SNHLY and CDR2 is FYNNEI. This CDR3 reads CASSKDKRDTEAFF. The CDR3 region has the DNA TGTGCCAGCAGTAAGGACAAACGAGACACTGAAGCTTTCTTT. Variable domain in full (rest from reference TRBV2 and TRBJ1-1): EPEVTQTPSHQVTQMGQEVILRCVPISNHLYFYWYRQILGQKVEFLVSFYNNEISEKSEIFDDQFSVERPDGSNFTLKIRSTKLEDSAMYFCASSKDKRDTEAFFGQGTRLTVV.

The chain uses TRBV28 and TRBJ2-6, with 8 bases lining up with TRBD2. The length of the CDR3 is 15 residues. CDR1 and CDR2 from the germline V gene are MDHEN and SYDVKM. Trimming at V came to 7 bases and at J to 4 bases, leaving 6 bases not matched to a gene. The CDR3 region is CASMTAGAGANVLTF. The CDR3, as DNA: TGTGCCAGCATGACAGCGGGGGCCGGGGCCAACGTCCTGACTTTC.